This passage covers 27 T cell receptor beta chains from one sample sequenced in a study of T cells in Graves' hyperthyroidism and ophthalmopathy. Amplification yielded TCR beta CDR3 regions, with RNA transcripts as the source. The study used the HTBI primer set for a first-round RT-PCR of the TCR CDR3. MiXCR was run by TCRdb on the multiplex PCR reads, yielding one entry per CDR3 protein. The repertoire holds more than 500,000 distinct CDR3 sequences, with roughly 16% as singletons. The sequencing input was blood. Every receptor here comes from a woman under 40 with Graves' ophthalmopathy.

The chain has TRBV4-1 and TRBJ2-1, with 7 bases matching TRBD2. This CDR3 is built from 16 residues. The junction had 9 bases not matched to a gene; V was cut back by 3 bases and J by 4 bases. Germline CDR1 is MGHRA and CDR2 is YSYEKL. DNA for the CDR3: TGCGCCAGCAGCCATAAGGGGACTAAAATTTACAATGAGCAGTTCTTC. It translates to CASSHKGTKIYNEQFF.

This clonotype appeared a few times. CDR3 nucleotide sequence: TGTGCCAGTAGTATAGATCGAACCCGGACGGACTATGGCTACACCTTC. This gives the protein CASSIDRTRTDYGYTF. The chain uses TRBV19 and TRBJ1-2; no clear D. In germline, CDR1 is LNHDA, CDR2 SQIVND (reference sequence). The CDR3 spans 16 residues. Trimming left V 0 bases short and J 3 bases short, with 14 bases between.

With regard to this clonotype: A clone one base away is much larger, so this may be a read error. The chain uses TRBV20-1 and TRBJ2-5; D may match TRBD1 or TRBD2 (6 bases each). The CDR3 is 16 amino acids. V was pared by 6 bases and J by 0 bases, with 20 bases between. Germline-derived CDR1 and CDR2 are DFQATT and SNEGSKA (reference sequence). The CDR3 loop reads CSALTRGQSDQETQYF. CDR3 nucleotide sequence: TGCAGTGCGCTTACCCGGGGGCAGTCGGACCAAGAGACCCAGTACTTC.

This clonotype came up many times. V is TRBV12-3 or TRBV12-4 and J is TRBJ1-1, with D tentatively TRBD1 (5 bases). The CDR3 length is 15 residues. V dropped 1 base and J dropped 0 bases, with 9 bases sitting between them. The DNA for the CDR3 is TGTGCCAGCAGTTTAGTATTGGGGCTGAACACTGAAGCTTTCTTT. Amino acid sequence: CASSLVLGLNTEAFF.

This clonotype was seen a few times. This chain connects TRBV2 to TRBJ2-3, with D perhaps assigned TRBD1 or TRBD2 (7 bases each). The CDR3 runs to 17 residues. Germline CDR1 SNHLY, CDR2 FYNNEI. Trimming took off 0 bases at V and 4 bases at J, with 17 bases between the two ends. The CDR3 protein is CASSEALGGTDADTQYF. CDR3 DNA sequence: TGTGCCAGCAGTGAAGCCTTGGGGGGGACAGACGCAGATACGCAGTATTTT.

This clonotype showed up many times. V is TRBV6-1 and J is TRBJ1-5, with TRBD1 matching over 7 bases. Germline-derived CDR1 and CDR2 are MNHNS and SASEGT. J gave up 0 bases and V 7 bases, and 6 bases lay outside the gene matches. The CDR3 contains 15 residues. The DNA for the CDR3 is TGTGCCAGCACCAAAGGGACAGATAGCAATCAGCCCCAGCATTTT. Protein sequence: CASTKGTDSNQPQHF.

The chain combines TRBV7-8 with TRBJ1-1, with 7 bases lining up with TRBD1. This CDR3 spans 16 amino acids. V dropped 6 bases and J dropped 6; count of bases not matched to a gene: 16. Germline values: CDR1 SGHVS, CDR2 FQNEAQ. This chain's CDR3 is CASSYRQGAVSSEAFF. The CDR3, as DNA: TGTGCCAGCAGTTATAGACAGGGAGCGGTGTCTTCTGAAGCTTTCTTT.

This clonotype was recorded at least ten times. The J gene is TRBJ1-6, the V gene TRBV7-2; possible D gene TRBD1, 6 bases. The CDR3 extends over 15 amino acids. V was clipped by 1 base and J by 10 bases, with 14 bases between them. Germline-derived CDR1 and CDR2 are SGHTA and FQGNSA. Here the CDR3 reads CASSLEGGRGSPLHF. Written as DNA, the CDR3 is TGTGCCAGCAGCTTAGAGGGGGGAAGAGGATCACCCCTCCACTTT.

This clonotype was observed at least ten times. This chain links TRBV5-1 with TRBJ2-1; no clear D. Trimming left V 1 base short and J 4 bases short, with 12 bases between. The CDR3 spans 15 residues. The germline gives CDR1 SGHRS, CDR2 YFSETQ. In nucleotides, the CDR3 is TGCGCCAGCAGCTTGTCTGTCGGTTATTACAATGAGCAGTTCTTC. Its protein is CASSLSVGYYNEQFF.

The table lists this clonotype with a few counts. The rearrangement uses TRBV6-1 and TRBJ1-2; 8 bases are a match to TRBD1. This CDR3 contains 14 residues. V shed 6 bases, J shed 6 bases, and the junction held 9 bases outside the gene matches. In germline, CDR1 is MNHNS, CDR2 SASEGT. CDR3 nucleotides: TGTGCCAGCAGCCTGGGACAGGTCCCTGATGGCTACACCTTC. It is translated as CASSLGQVPDGYTF.

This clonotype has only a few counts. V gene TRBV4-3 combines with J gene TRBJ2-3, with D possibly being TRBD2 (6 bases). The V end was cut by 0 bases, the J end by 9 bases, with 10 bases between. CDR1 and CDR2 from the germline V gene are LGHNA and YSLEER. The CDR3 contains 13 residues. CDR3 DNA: TGCGCCAGCAGCCAAGATCGGAGCGGGACGCAGTATTTT. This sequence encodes CASSQDRSGTQYF.

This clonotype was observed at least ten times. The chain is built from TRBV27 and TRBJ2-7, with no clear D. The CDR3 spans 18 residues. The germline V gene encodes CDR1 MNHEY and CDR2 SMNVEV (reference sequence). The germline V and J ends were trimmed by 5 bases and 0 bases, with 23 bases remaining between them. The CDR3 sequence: CASSANTPSFGASYEQYF. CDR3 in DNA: TGTGCCAGCAGTGCAAACACCCCATCTTTTGGAGCCTCCTACGAGCAGTACTTC.

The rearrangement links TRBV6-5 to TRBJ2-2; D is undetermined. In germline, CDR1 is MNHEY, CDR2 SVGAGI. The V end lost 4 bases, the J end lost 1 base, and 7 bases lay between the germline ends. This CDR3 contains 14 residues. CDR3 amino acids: CASSSPGNTGELFF. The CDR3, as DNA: TGTGCCAGCAGTTCCCCCGGGAACACCGGGGAGCTGTTTTTT.

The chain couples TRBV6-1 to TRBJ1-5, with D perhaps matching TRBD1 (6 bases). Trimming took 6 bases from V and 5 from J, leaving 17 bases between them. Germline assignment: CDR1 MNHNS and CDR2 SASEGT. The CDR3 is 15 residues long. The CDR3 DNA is TGTGCCAGCAGGCGACAACAGGGAGGTGATCAGCCCCAGCATTTT. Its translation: CASRRQQGGDQPQHF.

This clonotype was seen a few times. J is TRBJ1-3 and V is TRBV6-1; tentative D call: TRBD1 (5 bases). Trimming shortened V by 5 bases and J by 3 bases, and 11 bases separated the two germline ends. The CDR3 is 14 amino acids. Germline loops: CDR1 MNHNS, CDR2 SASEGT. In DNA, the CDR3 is TGTGCCAGCAGTTATGGGGGTTTTGGAAACACCATATATTTT. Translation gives CASSYGGFGNTIYF.

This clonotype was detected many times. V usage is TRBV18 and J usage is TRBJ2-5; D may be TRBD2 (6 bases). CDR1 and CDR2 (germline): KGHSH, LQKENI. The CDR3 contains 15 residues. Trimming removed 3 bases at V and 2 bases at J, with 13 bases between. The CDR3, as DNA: TGTGCCAGCTCACCCCCTTCGGGACTGCAAGAGACCCAGTACTTC. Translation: CASSPPSGLQETQYF.

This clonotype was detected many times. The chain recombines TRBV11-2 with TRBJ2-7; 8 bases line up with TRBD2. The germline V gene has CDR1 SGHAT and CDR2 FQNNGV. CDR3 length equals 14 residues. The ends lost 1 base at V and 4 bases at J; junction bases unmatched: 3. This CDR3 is CASSLGTSLYEQYF. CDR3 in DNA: TGTGCCAGCAGCTTAGGGACTAGCTTATACGAGCAGTACTTC.

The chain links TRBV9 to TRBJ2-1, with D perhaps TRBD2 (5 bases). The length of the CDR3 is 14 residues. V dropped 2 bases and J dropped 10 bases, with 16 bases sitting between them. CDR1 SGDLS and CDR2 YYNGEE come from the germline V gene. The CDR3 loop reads CASSVGAPRLEQFF. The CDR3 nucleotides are TGTGCCAGCAGCGTGGGAGCGCCGAGGTTGGAGCAGTTCTTC. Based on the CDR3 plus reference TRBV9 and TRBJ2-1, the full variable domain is DSGVTQTPKHLITATGQRVTLRCSPRSGDLSVYWYQQSLDQGLQFLIQYYNGEERAKGNILERFSAQQFPDLHSELNLSSLELGDSALYFCASSVGAPRLEQFFGPGTRLTVL.

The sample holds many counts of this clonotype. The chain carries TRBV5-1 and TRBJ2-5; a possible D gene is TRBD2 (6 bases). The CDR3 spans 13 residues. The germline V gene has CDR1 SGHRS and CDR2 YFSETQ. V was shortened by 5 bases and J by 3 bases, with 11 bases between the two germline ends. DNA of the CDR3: TGCGCCAGCAGGGTGGGCGGGGAAGAGACCCAGTACTTC. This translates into CASRVGGEETQYF.

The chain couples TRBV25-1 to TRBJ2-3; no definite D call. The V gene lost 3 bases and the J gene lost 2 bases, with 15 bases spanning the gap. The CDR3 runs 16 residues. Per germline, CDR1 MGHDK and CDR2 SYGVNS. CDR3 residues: CASSDHISLSTDTQYF. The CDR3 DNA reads TGTGCCAGCAGTGATCACATTTCCCTATCCACAGATACGCAGTATTTT.

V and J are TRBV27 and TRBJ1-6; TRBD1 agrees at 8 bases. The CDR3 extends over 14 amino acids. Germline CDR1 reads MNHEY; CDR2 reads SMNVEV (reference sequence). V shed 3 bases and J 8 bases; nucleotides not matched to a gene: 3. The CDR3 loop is CASSFHRGYSPLHF. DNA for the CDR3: TGTGCCAGCAGTTTTCACAGGGGGTATTCACCCCTCCACTTT.

CDR3 coding DNA: TGTGCCACCCGACAGGGAAGTACGACTAATGAAAAACTGTTTTTT. As protein: CATRQGSTTNEKLFF. The chain uses TRBV28 and TRBJ1-4; TRBD1 matches 7 bases. The V and J ends lost 10 bases and 2 bases, in that order; junction bases with no gene match: 10. The germline CDR1 and CDR2 sequences are MDHEN and SYDVKM. This CDR3 region has 15 residues.

The chain's CDR3 is CASSLSRVNYGYTF. The CDR3 coding sequence is TGTGCCAGCAGCTTGAGCAGGGTTAACTATGGCTACACCTTC. This chain joins TRBV5-4 and TRBJ1-2, with TRBD1 as a possible D gene (5 bases). The CDR3 consists of 14 residues. V lost 1 base and J 1 base, leaving 8 bases between the germline ends. Germline values: CDR1 SGHNT, CDR2 YYREEE (reference sequence).

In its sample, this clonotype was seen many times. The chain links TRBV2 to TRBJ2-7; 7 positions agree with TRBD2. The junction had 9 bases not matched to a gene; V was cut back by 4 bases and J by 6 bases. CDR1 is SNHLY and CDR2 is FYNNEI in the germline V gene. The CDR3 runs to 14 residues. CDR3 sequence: CASSVGGSFSEQYF. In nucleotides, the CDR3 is TGTGCCAGCAGTGTAGGCGGGAGTTTTTCCGAGCAGTACTTC.

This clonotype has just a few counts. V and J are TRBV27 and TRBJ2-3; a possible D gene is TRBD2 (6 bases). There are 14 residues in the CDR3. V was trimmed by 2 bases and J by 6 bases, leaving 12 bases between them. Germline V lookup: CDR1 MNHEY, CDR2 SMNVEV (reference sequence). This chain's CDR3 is CASSLGGYADTQYF. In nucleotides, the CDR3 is TGTGCCAGCAGTTTAGGAGGGTACGCGGATACGCAGTATTTT.

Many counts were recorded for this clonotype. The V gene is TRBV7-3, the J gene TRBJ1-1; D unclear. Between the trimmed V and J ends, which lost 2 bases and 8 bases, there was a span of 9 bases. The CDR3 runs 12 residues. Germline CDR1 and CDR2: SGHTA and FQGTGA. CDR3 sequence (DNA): TGTGCCAGCAGCTTAGGAGCGGGGGAAGCTTTCTTT. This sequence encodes CASSLGAGEAFF.

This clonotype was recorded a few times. The CDR3 spells CSVGGFNTDTQYF. CDR3 sequence (DNA): TGCAGCGTTGGTGGATTTAATACAGATACGCAGTATTTT. The rearrangement joins TRBV29-1 to TRBJ2-3; D not certain. Germline CDR1 and CDR2: SQVTM and ANQGSEA. Trimming took off 4 bases at V and 3 bases at J, with 11 bases between the two ends. The CDR3 covers 13 residues.